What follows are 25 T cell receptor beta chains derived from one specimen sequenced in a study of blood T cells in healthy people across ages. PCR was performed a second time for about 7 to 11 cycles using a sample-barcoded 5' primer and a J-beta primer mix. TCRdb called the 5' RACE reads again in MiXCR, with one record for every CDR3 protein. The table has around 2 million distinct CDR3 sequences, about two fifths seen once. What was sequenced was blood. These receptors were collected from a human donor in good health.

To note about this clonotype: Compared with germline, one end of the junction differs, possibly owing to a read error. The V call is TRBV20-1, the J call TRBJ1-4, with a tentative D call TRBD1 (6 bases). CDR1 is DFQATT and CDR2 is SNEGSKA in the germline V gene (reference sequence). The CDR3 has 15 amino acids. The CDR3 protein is CSASVGGATNERLFF. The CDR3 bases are TGCAGTGCTAGTGTGGGGGGGGCAACTAATGAAAGACTGTTTTTT.

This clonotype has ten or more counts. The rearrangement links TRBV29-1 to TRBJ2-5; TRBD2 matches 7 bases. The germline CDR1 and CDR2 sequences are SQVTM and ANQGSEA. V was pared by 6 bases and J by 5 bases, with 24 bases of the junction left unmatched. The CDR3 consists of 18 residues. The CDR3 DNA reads TGCAGCGTGGAGGGACCCACCCAGGCTAGCGGCCCTCAGGAGACCCAGTACTTC. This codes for CSVEGPTQASGPQETQYF. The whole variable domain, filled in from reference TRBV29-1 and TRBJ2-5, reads SAVISQKPSRDICQRGTSLTIQCQVDSQVTMMFWYRQQPGQSLTLIATANQGSEATYESGFVIDKFPISRPNLTFSTLTVSNMSPEDSSIYLCSVEGPTQASGPQETQYFGPGTRLLVL.

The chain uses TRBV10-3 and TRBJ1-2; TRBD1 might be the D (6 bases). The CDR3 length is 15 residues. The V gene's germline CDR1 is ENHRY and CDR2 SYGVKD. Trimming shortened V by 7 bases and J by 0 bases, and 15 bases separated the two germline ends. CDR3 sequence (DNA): TGTGCCATCACCCAGAGGGGGTTGGCTAACTATGGCTACACCTTC. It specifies CAITQRGLANYGYTF.

For the CDR3, the DNA is TGCAGCGTTGACCACATACTCTCCGGGCCAACTGAAGCTTTCTTT. Its translation is CSVDHILSGPTEAFF. The chain is built from TRBV29-1 and TRBJ1-1, with D hard to call. The CDR3 consists of 15 residues. Trimming shortened V by 3 bases and J by 5 bases, and 19 bases separated the two germline ends. Germline CDR1 reads SQVTM; CDR2 reads ANQGSEA.

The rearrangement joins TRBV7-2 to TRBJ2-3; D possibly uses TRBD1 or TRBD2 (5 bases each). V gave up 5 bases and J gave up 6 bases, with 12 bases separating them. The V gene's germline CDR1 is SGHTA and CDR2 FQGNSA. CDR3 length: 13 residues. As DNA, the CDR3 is TGTGCCAGCAGCGGGGGAGTTGGGGATACGCAGTATTTT. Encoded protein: CASSGGVGDTQYF.

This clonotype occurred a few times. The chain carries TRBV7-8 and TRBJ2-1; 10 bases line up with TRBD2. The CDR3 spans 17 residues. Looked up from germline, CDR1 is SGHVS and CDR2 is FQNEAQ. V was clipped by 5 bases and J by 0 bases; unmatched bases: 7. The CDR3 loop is CASSLNSGGSSYNEQFF. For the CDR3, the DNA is TGTGCCAGCAGCCTAAATAGCGGGGGGAGCTCCTACAATGAGCAGTTCTTC.

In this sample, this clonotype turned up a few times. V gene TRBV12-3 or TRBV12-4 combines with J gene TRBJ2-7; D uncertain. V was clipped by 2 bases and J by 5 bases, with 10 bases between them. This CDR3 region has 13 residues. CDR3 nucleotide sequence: TGTGCCAGCAGTTTAAACAGAAGAAACGAGCAGTACTTC. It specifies CASSLNRRNEQYF.

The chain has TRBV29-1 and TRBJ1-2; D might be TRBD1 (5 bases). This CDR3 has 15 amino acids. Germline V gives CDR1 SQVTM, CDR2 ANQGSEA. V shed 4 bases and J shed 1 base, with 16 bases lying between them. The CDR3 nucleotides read TGCAGCGTTGCCGAGGGCAGGGATTTTAACTATGGCTACACCTTC. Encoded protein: CSVAEGRDFNYGYTF.

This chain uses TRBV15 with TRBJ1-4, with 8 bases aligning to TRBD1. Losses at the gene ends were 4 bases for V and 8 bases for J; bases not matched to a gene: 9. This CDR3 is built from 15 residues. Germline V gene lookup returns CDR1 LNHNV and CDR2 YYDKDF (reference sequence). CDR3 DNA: TGTGCCACCAGCAACTCGGACAGGGCGGACGAAAAACTGTTTTTT. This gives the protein CATSNSDRADEKLFF. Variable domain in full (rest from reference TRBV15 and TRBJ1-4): DAMVIQNPRYQVTQFGKPVTLSCSQTLNHNVMYWYQQKSSQAPKLLFHYYDKDFNNEADTPDNFQSRRPNTSFCFLDIRSPGLGDTAMYLCATSNSDRADEKLFFGSGTQLSVL.

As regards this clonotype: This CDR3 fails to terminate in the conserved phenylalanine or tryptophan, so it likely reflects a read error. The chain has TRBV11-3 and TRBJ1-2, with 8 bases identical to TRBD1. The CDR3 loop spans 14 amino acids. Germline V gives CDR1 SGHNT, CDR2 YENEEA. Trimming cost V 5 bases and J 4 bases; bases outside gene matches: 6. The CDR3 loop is CASSARTGTYGYTC. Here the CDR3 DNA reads TGTGCCAGCAGCGCACGGACAGGGACCTATGGCTACACCTGC.

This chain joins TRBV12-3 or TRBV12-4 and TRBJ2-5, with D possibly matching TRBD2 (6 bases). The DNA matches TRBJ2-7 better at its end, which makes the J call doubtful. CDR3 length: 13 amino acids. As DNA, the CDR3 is TGTGCCAGCAGTTTTATCGGGGGAAACGAGCAGTACTTC. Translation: CASSFIGGNEQYF.

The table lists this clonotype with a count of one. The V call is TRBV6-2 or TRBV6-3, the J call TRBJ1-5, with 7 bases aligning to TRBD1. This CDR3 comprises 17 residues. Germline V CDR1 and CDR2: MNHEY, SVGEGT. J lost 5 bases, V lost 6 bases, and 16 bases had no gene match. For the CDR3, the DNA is TGTGCCAGCAGCCGACAGGGATTCGTCTCGGTATATCAGCCCCAGCATTTT. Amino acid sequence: CASSRQGFVSVYQPQHF.

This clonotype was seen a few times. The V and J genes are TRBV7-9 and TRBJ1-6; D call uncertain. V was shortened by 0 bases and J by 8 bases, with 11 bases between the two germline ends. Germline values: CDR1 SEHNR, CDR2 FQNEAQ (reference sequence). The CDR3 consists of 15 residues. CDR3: CASSLARPGDSPLHF. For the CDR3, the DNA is TGTGCCAGCAGCTTAGCGCGGCCCGGGGATTCACCCCTCCACTTT.

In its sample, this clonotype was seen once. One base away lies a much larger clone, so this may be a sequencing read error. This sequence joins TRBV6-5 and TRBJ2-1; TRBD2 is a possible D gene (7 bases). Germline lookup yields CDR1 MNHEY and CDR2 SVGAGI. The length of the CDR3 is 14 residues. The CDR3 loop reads CVSSPRGAGNEQFF. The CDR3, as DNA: TGTGTCAGCAGCCCCCGGGGGGCGGGCAATGAGCAGTTCTTC.

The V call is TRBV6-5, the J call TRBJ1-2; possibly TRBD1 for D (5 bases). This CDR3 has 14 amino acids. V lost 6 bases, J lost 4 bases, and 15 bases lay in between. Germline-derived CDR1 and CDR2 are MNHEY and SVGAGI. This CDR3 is CASRQGADPYGYTF. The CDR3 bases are TGTGCCAGCAGGCAAGGGGCAGACCCCTATGGCTACACCTTC.

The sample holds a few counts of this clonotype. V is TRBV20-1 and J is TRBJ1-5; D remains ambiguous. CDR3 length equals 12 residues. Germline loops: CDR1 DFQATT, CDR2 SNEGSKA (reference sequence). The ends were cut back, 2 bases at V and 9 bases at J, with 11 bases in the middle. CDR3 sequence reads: CSARSGVGPQHF. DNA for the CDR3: TGCAGTGCTAGAAGTGGGGTAGGGCCCCAGCATTTT.

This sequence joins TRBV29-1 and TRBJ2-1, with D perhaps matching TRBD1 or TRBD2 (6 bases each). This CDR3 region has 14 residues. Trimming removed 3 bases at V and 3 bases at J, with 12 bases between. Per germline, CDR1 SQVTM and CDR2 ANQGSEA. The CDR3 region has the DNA TGCAGCGTTGAGGCAGGGGAGGTCTACAATGAGCAGTTCTTC. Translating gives CSVEAGEVYNEQFF.

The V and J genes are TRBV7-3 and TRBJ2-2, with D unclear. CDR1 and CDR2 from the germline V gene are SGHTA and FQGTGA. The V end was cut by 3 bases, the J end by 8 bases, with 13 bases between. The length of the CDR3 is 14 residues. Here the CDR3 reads CASSLTASYGELFF. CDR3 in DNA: TGTGCCAGCAGCTTGACGGCCTCATATGGGGAGCTGTTTTTT.

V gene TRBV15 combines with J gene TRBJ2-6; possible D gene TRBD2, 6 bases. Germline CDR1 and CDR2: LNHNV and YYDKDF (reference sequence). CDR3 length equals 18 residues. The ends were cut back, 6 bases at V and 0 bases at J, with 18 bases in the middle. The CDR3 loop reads CATSPEMAGLSGANVLTF. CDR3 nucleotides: TGTGCCACCAGTCCTGAGATGGCGGGGCTCTCTGGGGCCAACGTCCTGACTTTC.

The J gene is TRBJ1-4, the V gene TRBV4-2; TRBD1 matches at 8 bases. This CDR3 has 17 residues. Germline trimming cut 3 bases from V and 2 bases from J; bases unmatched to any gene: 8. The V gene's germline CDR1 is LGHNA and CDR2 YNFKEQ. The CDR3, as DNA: TGTGCCAGCAGCCAGGGGGACAGGACGGGCACTAATGAAAAACTGTTTTTT. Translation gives CASSQGDRTGTNEKLFF.

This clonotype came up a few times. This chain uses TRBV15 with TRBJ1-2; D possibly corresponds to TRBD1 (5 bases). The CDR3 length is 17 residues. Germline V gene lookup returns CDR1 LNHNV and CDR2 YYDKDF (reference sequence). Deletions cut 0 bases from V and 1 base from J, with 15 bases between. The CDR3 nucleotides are TGTGCCACCAGCAGAGATACGGGACGGAAAATTAACTATGGCTACACCTTC. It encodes CATSRDTGRKINYGYTF.

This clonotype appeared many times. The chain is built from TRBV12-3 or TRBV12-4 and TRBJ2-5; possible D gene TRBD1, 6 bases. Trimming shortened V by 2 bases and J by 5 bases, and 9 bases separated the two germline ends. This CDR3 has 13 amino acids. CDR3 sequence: CASSLLGAETQYF. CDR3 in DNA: TGTGCCAGCAGTTTATTGGGGGCGGAGACCCAGTACTTC.

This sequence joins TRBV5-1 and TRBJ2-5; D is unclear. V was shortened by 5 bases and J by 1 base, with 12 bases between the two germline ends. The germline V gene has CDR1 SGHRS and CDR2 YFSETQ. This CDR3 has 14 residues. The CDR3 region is CASRLMVVQETQYF. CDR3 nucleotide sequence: TGCGCCAGCAGGCTGATGGTAGTCCAAGAGACCCAGTACTTC.

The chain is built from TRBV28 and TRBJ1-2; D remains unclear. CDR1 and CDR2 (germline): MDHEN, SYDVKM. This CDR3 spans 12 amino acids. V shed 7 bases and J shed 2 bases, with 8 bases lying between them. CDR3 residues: CASKNTNYGYTF. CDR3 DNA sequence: TGTGCCAGCAAAAACACAAACTATGGCTACACCTTC.

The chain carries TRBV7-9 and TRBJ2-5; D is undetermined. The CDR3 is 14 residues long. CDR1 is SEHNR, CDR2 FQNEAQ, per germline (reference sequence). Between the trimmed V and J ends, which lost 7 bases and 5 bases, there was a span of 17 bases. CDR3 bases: TGTGCCAGCATCCTCTCCGGCGAGCTCGAGACCCAGTACTTC. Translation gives CASILSGELETQYF.